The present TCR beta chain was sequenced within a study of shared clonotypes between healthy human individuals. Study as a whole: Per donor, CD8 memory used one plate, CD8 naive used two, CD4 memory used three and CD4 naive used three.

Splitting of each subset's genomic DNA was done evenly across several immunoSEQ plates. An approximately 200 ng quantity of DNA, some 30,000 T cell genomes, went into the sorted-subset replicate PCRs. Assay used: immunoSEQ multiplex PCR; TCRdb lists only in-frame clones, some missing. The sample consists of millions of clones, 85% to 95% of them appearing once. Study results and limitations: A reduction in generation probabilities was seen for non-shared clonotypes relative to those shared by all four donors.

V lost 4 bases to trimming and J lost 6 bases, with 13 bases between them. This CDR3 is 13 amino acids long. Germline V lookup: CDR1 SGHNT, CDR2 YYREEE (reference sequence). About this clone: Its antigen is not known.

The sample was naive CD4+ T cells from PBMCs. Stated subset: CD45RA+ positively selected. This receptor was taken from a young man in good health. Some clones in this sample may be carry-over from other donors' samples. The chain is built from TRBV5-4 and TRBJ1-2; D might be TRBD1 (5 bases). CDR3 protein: CASSPTGSDGYTF. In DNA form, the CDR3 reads TGTGCCAGCAGCCCTACAGGAAGTGATGGCTACACCTTC.